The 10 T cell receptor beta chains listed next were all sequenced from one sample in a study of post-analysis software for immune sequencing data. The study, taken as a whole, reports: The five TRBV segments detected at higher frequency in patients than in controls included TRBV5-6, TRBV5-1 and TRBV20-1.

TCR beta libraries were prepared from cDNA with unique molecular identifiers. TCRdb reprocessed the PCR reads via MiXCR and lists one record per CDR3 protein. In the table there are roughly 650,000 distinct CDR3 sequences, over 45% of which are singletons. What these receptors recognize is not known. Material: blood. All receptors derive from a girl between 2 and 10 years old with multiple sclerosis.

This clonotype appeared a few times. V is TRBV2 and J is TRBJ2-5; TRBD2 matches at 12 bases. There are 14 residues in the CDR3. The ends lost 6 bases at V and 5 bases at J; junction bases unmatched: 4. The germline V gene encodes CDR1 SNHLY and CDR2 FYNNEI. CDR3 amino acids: CASSRGLAGETQYF. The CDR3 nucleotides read TGTGCCAGCAGCCGAGGACTAGCGGGGGAGACCCAGTACTTC.

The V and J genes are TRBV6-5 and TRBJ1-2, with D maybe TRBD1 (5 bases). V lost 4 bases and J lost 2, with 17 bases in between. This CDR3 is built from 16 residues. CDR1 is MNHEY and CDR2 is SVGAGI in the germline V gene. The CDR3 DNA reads TGTGCCAGCAGTTTAAGACCAGAGGGGCGCAACTATGGCTACACCTTC. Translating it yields CASSLRPEGRNYGYTF.

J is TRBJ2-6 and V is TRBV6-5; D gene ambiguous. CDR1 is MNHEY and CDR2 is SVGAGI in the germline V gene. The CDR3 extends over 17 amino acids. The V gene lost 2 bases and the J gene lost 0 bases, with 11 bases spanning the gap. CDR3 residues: CASSYLVAASGANVLTF. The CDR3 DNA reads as TGTGCCAGCAGTTACCTTGTGGCAGCCTCTGGGGCCAACGTCCTGACTTTC.

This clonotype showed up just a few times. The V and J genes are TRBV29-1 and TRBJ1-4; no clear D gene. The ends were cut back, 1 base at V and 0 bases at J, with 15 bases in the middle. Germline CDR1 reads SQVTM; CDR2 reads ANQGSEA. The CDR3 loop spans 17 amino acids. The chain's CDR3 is CSVEAPSGAATNEKLFF. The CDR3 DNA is TGCAGCGTTGAAGCGCCGTCGGGAGCCGCAACTAATGAAAAACTGTTTTTT.

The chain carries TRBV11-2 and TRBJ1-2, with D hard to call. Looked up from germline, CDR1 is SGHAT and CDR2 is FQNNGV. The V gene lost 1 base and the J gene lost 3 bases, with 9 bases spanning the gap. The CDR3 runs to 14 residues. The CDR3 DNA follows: TGTGCCAGCAGCTTAGGAAGGTCGCACTATGGCTACACCTTC. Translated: CASSLGRSHYGYTF.

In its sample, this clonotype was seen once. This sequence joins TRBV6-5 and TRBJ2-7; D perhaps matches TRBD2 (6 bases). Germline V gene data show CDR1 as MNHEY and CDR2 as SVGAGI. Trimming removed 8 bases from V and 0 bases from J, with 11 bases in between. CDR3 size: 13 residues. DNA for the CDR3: TGTGCCAGCGGGGCGGGGTTCTCCTACGAGCAGTACTTC. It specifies CASGAGFSYEQYF.

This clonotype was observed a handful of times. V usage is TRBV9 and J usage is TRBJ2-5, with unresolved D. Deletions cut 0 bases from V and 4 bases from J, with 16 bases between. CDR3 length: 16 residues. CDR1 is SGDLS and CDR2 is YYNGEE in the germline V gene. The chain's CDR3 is CASSVGAGSLRETQYF. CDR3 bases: TGTGCCAGCAGCGTAGGGGCAGGAAGTCTAAGAGAGACCCAGTACTTC.

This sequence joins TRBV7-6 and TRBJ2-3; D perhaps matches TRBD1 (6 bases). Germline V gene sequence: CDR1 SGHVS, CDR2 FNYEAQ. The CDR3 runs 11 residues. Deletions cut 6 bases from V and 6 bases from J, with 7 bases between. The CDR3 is CASRQGDTQYF. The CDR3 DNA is TGTGCCAGCAGACAGGGTGATACGCAGTATTTT.

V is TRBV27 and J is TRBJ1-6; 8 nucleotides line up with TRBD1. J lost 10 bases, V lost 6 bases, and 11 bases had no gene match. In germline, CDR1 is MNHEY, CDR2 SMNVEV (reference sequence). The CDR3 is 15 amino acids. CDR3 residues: CASSRLDRADSPLHF. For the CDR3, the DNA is TGTGCCAGCAGCCGACTGGACAGGGCCGACTCACCCCTCCACTTT.

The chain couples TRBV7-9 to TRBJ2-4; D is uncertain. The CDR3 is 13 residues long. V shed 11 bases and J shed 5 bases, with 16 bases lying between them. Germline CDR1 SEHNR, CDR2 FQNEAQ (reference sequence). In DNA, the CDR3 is TGTGCCGGCACCCAAAGTCCTCAAAACATTCAGTACTTC. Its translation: CAGTQSPQNIQYF.